The present T cell receptor beta chain was sequenced within a study of cytomegalovirus exposure and HLA in healthy donors (dated by TCRdb to the late 2010s). As for the study more broadly: The 666 repertoires of the first cohort and the approximately 110 validation repertoires were produced on the same platform, according to a later analysis. To predict cytomegalovirus infection status, the study brought together high-throughput TCR immunosequencing, statistical association of individual TCRs with disease status, and machine learning. The study aimed to test whether cataloging public T cell receptors could reveal signatures of past pathogen exposure. A separate validation cohort of more than 100 different subjects was used in addition to the 666-subject first cohort. Broader findings and caveats from the paper: The validation cohort had no HLA typing available for a later analysis, so co-occurrence within that cohort was assessed over all 120 or so repertoires. The classifier was reported to diagnose cytomegalovirus status with high specificity and sensitivity in both the original cohort and the validation cohort. A few of the identified cytomegalovirus-associated TCR beta chains were confirmed in vitro to be specific for cytomegalovirus antigens. The study listed 150 to 200 TCR beta chains as associated with cytomegalovirus. Most TCR sequences were seen in very few donors, while some public TCRs were found in many individuals. According to the authors, the approach could potentially be generalized to other disease states and immunological phenotypes. Subsequent analysis determined that TCRs grouped into clusters in the first cohort also showed a tendency toward co-occurrence across the 120 or so validation repertoires, and roughly 94% of cluster scores exceeded 0.

In this sample, this clone turned up once. The antigen it binds to is not known. Base-call qualities are not available, and no considerably larger clone is one nucleotide away. Donors formed part of the validation cohort, which comprised 120 or so subjects and was distinct from the first cohort of roughly 600 subjects. The library relied on the immunoSEQ multiplex PCR assay. The source study handled its data this way. A statistical classification framework was developed to diagnose cytomegalovirus status using the catalog of TCR beta chain sequences. Here the immuneACCESS table is served through TCRdb, limited to in-frame sequences with V and J called. Missing clones are a known gap in these copies; in checked studies unresolved V genes cover under half, and the rest lacks a known reason. D and trimming were read from the DNA, whereas the V and J calls and clone size are those reported in that table. Recorded for this sample are about 110,000 clones; around 82% of them occurred a single time. The top ten constitute 3% to 3.5% of the sample.

V is cut back by 4 bases and J by 11 bases, with 8 bases in the junction unmatched. The CDR3 contains 13 residues, cysteine and phenylalanine counted. The kept DNA is CDR3 alone, 39 bases in frame from the first base. The CDR1 and CDR2 encoded by the germline V gene are KGHSH and LQKENI. The rearrangement joined TRBV18 to TRBJ1-1; the junction holds 9 bases that match TRBD1. Specimen: PBMCs. The TCR sequence derives from a woman between 18 and 30 years old in good health and CMV-seronegative. The CDR3 reads as follows: CASSHGTGIFAFF. The DNA sequence reads TGTGCCAGCTCACACGGGACAGGGATCTTCGCTTTCTTT.